This TCR beta chain was documented in a study of human T cells and chemical hapten exposure. Study details: Scalp application of diphenylcyclopropenone was performed weekly in patients across the entire roughly 25-week study.

TCRdb ran MiXCR on the RACE reads and lists one entry per CDR3 protein. The sample includes roughly 380,000 distinct CDR3 sequences, approximately 5.1% of them seen just once. CDR3 length: 13 residues. Trimming at V came to 8 bases and at J to 6 bases, leaving 4 bases not matched to a gene. Time point reported: pre-sensitization, week 0. Specified treatment: therapeutic diphenylcyclopropenone sensitization with weekly scalp DPC. The sequence came from a woman aged 45 to 65 with alopecia areata. Some clones in this sample may be carry-over from other donors' samples. The chain has TRBV12-3 or TRBV12-4 and TRBJ1-1; TRBD1 matches at 12 bases. Sequences were derived from whole blood, sampled in connection with sensitization to the hapten diphenylcyclopropenone (DPC). Written as DNA, the CDR3 is TGTGCCAGCTTCCGGGACAGGGGGCCTGAAGCTTTCTTT. It yields the protein CASFRDRGPEAFF.